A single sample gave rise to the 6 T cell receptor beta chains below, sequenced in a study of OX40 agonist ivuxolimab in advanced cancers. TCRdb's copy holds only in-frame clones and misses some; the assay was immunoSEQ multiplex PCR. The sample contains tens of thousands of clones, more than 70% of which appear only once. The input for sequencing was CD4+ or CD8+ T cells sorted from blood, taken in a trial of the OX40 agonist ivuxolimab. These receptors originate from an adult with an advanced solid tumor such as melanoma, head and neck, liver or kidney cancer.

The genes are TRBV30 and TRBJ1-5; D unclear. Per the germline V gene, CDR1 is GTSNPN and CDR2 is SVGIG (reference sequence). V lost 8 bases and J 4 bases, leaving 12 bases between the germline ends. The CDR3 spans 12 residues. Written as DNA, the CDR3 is TGTGCCCGCCCTCGGGCGAATCAGCCCCAGCATTTT. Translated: CARPRANQPQHF.

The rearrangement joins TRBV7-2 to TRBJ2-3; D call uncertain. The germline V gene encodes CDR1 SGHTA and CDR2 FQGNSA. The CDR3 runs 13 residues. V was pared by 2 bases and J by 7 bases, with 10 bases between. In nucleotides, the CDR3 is TGTGCCAGCAGCTTAATGACCGAAAATACGCAGTATTTT. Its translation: CASSLMTENTQYF.

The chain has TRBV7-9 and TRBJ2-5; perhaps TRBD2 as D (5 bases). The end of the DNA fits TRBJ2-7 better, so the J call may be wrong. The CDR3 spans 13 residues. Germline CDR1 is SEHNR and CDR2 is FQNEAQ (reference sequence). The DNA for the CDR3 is TGTGCCAGCAGCCGAGGGAGCTCCTACGAGCAGTACTTC. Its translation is CASSRGSSYEQYF.

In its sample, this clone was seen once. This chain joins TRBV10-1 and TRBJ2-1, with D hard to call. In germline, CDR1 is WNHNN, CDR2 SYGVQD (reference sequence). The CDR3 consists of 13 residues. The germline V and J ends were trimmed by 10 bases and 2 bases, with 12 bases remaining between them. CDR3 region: CATQRDAYNEQFF. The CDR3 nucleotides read TGCGCCACCCAACGTGATGCCTACAATGAGCAGTTCTTC.

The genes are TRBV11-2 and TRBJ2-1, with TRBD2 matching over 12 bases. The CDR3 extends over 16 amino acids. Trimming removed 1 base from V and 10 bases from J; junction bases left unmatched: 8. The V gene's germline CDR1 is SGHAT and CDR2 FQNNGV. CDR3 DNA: TGTGCCAGCAGCTTAGGCCTAGCGGGGGGGGCGACGGAGCAGTTCTTC. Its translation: CASSLGLAGGATEQFF.

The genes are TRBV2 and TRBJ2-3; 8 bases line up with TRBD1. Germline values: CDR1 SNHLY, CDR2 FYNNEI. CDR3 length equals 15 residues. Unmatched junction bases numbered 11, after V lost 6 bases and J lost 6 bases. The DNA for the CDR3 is TGTGCCAGCAGCCACGGACAGGGAGCTGCCGATACGCAGTATTTT. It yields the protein CASSHGQGAADTQYF. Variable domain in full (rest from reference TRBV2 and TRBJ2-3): EPEVTQTPSHQVTQMGQEVILRCVPISNHLYFYWYRQILGQKVEFLVSFYNNEISEKSEIFDDQFSVERPDGSNFTLKIRSTKLEDSAMYFCASSHGQGAADTQYFGPGTRLTVL.